The clone carrying this TCR beta chain appeared once. Study processing details: Amplified reference gene primers provided the basis for estimating nucleated cell counts. Assay used: immunoSEQ multiplex PCR; TCRdb lists only in-frame clones, some missing. The V and J calls and clone size were taken over from that table, and D and trimming were inferred from the DNA. There are about 350,000 clones in the sample; approximately 89% occur only once, and about 3.9% lies in the top ten. Seattle patient enrollment occurred during active infection, with longitudinal follow-up thereafter. The data belong to a study of blood T cell repertoires in COVID-19. Germline lookup yields CDR1 SEHNR and CDR2 FQNEAQ (reference sequence). V lost 3 bases to trimming and J lost 3 bases; unmatched junction nucleotides: 7. The CDR3 length is 15 residues.

Specimen: peripheral blood. The chain carries TRBV7-9 and TRBJ1-1; 7 bases are a match to TRBD1. This sequence originates from a woman aged 55-75 years with COVID-19, enrolled during active disease. CDR3 in amino acids: CASSFPQGVHTEAFF. CDR3 nucleotides: TGTGCCAGCAGCTTCCCCCAGGGGGTTCACACTGAAGCTTTCTTT.